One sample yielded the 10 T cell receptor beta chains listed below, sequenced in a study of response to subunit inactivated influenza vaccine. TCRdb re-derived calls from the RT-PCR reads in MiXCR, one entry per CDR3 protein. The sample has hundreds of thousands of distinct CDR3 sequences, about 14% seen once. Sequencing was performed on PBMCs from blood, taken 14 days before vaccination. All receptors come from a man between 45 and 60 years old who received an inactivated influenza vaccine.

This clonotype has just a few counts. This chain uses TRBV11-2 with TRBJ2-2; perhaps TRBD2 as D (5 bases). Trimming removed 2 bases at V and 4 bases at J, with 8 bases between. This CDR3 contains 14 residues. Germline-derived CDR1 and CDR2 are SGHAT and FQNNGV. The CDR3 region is CASSLKRLTGELFF. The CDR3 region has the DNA TGTGCCAGCAGCTTAAAGCGGCTCACCGGGGAGCTGTTTTTT.

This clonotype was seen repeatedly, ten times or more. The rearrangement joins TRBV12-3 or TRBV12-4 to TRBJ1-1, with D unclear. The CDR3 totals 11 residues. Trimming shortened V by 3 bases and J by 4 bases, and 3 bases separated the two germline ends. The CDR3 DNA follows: TGTGCCAGCAGTTTCGGCACTGAAGCTTTCTTT. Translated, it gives CASSFGTEAFF.

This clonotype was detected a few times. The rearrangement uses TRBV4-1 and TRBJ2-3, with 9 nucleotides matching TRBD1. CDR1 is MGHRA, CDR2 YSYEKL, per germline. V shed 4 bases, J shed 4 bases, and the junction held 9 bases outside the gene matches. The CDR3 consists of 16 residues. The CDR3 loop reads CASSRPGQGSPDTQYF. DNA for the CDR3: TGCGCCAGCAGCCGCCCGGGACAGGGAAGCCCAGATACGCAGTATTTT.

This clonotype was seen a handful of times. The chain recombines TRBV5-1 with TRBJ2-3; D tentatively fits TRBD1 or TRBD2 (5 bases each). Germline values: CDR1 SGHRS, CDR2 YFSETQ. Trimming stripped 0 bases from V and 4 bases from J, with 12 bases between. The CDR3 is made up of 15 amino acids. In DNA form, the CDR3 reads TGCGCCAGCAGCTTGGTCGGGGCCAGTGCAGATACGCAGTATTTT. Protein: CASSLVGASADTQYF.

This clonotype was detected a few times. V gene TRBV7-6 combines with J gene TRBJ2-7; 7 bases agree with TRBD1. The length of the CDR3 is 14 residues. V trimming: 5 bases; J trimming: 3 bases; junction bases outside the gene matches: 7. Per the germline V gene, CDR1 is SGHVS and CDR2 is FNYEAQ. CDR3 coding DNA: TGTGCCAGCAGCCGCCGGGACAGCATCTACGAGCAGTACTTC. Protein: CASSRRDSIYEQYF.

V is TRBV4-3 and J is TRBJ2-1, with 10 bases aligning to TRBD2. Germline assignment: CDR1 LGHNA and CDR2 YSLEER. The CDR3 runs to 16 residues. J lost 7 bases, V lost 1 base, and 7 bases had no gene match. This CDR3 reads CASSQVSSGSSNEQFF. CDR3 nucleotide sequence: TGCGCCAGCAGCCAAGTATCTAGCGGGAGTTCGAATGAGCAGTTCTTC.

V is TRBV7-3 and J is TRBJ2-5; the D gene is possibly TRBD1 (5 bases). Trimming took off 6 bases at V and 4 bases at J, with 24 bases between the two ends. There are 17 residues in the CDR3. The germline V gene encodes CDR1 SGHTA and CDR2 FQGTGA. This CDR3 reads CASSLSRIGEEGETQYF. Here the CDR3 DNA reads TGTGCCAGCAGTCTCTCGAGGATAGGGGAAGAAGGAGAGACCCAGTACTTC.

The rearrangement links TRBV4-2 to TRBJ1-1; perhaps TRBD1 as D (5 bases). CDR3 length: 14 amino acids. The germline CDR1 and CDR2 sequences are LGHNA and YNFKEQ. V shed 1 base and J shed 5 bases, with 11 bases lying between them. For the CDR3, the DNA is TGTGCCAGCAGCCAAGCAGGGAGTAATACTGAAGCTTTCTTT. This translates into CASSQAGSNTEAFF.

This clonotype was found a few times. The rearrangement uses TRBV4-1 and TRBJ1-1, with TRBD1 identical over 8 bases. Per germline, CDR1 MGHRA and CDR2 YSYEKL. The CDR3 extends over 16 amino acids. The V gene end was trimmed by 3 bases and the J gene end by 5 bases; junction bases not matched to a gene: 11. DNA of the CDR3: TGCGCCAGCAGCCAGGCTTGGACAGGGCCTAGGACTGAAGCTTTCTTT. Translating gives CASSQAWTGPRTEAFF.

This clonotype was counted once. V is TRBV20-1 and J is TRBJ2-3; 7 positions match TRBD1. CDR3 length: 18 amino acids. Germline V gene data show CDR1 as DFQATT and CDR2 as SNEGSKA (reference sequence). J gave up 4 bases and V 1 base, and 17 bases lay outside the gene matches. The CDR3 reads CSARAVVSGGHTADTQYF. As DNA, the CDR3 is TGCAGTGCTAGAGCGGTGGTCTCAGGGGGACATACCGCAGATACGCAGTATTTT.